The next 5 T cell receptor beta chains were all read from a single sample in a study of STAT5B mutations in CD4+ large granular lymphocyte leukemia. TCRdb's copy holds only in-frame clones and misses some; the assay was immunoSEQ multiplex PCR. This table holds roughly 36,000 clones, about 91% found once. Sequencing was carried out using CD4+ T cells from blood buffy coats. The receptors stem from a human donor in good health.

This clone appeared a few times. The chain uses TRBV5-8 and TRBJ1-5; D is uncertain. Trimming shortened V by 4 bases and J by 9 bases, and 8 bases separated the two germline ends. The CDR3 is 11 residues long. CDR1 and CDR2 (germline): SGHTS, YDEGEE. The CDR3 loop reads CASSLYGPQHF. CDR3 nucleotides: TGTGCCAGCAGCCTCTACGGGCCCCAGCATTTT.

This chain connects TRBV7-9 to TRBJ1-2, with D hard to call. This CDR3 has 14 amino acids. V lost 3 bases and J 3 bases, leaving 11 bases between the germline ends. Germline V gene sequence: CDR1 SEHNR, CDR2 FQNEAQ (reference sequence). CDR3 sequence (DNA): TGTGCCAGCAGCTTTGATCGGCAGGACTATGGCTACACCTTC. Translation gives CASSFDRQDYGYTF.

V usage is TRBV19 and J usage is TRBJ2-7, with D perhaps TRBD2 (6 bases). This CDR3 has 15 amino acids. Per germline, CDR1 LNHDA and CDR2 SQIVND (reference sequence). The V end was cut by 5 bases, the J end by 2 bases, with 16 bases between. This CDR3 is CASSPGVMGAYEQYF. CDR3 bases: TGTGCCAGTAGTCCGGGGGTTATGGGAGCCTACGAGCAGTACTTC.

CDR3 DNA sequence: TGTGCCAGCAGCTTGGTAGGGCGGGAGACCCAGTACTTC. This gives the protein CASSLVGRETQYF. The V call is TRBV5-4, the J call TRBJ2-5; no firm D call. CDR1 and CDR2 (germline): SGHNT, YYREEE (reference sequence). V was clipped by 0 bases and J by 5 bases, with 8 bases between them. The CDR3 consists of 13 residues.

The rearrangement joins TRBV5-1 to TRBJ1-4, with D possibly TRBD1 on 6 matching bases. This CDR3 is built from 15 residues. CDR1 and CDR2 (germline): SGHRS, YFSETQ. The V and J ends lost 1 base and 7 bases respectively, with 14 bases between them. CDR3 sequence reads: CASSLLGTRTEKLFF. CDR3 sequence (DNA): TGCGCCAGCAGCTTGTTGGGGACACGGACTGAAAAACTGTTTTTT.